The sample holds a few counts of the clone carrying this T cell receptor beta chain. Clones were sequenced by immunoSEQ multiplex PCR, and TCRdb holds only the in-frame ones, with some missing. The table includes about 120,000 clones, under 90% detected once. These data come from a study of blood T cell repertoires in COVID-19. Study-level background: Sources were T cells, B-cell-depleted T cells, or PBMCs; the material itself was cDNA or gDNA.

CDR1 is GTSNPN and CDR2 is SVGIG in the germline V gene (reference sequence). This CDR3 has 14 amino acids. Trimming left V 2 bases short and J 7 bases short, with 15 bases between. The rearrangement uses TRBV30 and TRBJ1-5; D gene ambiguous. This sequence was found in a woman in her 70s with acute or convalescent COVID-19. The sequenced sample was peripheral blood. CDR3 in amino acids: CAWSNFGRGQPQHF. The CDR3 DNA follows: TGTGCCTGGAGTAATTTCGGACGGGGACAGCCCCAGCATTTT.